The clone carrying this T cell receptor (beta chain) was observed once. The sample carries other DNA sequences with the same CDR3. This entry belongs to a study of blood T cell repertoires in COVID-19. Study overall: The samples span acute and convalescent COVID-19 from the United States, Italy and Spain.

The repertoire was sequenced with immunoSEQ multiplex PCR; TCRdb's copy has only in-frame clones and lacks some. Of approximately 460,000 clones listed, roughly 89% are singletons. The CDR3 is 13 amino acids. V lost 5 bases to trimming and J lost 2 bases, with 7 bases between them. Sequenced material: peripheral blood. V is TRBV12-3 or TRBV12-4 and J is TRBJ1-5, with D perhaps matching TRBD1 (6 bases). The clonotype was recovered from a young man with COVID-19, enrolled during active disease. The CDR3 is CASSRQGNQPQHF. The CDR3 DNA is TGTGCCAGCAGTAGACAGGGCAATCAGCCCCAGCATTTT.